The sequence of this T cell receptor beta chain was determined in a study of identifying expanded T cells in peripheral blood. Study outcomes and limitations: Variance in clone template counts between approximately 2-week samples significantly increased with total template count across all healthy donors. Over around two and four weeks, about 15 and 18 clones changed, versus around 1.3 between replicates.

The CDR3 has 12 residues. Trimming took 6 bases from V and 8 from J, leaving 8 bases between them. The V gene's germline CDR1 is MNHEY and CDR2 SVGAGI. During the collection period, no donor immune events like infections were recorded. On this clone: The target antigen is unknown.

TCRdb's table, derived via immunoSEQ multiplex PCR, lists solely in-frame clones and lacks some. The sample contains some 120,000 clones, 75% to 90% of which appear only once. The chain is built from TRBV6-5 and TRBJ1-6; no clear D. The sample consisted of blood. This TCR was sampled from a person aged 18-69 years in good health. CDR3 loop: CASRDGHSPLHF. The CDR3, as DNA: TGTGCCAGCAGGGACGGACATTCACCCCTCCACTTT.